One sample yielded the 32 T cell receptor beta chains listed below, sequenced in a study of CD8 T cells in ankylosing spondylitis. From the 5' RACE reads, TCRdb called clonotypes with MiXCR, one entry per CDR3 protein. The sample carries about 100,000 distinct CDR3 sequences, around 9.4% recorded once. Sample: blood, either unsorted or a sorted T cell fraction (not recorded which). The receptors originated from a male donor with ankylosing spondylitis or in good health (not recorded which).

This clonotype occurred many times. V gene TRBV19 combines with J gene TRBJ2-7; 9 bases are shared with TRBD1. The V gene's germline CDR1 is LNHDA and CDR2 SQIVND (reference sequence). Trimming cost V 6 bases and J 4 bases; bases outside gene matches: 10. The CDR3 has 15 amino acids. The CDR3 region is CASRGAGTGSYEQYF. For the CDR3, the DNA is TGTGCCAGTAGGGGAGCCGGGACAGGGTCTTACGAGCAGTACTTC.

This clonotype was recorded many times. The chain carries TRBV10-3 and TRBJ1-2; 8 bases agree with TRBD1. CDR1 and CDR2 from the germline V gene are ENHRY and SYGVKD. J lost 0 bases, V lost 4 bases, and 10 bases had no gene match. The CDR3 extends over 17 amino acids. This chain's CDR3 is CAISAPDRVGSNYGYTF. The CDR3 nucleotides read TGTGCCATCAGTGCTCCGGACAGGGTTGGATCTAACTATGGCTACACCTTC.

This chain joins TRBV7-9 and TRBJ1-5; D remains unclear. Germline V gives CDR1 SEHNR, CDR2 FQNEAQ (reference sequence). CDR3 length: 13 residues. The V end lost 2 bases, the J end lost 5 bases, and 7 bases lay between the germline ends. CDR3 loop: CASSLRSDQPQHF. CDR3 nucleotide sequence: TGTGCCAGCAGCTTACGAAGCGATCAGCCCCAGCATTTT.

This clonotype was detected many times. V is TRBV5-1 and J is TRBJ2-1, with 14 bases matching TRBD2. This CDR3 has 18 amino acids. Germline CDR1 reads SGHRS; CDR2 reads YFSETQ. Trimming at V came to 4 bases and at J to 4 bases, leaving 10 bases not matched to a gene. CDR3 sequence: CASSRGTSGSSGYNEQFF. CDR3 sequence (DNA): TGCGCCAGCAGCCGCGGGACTAGCGGGAGCTCGGGGTACAATGAGCAGTTCTTC.

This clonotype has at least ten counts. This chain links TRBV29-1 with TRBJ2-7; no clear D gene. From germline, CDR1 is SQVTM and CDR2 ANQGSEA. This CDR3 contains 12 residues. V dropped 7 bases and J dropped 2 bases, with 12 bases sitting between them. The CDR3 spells CSAHGSTYEQYF. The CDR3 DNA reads TGCAGCGCCCACGGTAGTACCTACGAGCAGTACTTC.

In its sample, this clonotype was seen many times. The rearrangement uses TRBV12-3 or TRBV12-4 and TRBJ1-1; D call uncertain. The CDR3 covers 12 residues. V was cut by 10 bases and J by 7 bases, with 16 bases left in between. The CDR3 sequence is CATIGGYFEAFF. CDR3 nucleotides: TGTGCCACCATAGGTGGTTACTTTGAAGCTTTCTTT.

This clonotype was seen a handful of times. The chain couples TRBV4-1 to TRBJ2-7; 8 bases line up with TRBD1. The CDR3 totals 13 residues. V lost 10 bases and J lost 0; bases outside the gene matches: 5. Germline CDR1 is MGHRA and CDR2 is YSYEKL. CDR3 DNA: TGCGCCACCGCGACAGGGGACTCCTACGAGCAGTACTTC. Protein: CATATGDSYEQYF.

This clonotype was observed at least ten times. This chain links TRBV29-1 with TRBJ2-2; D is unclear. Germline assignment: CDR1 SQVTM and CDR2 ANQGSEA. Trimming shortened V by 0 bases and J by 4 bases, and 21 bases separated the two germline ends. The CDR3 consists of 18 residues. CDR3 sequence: CSVEDHPANSGGTGELFF. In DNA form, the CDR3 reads TGCAGCGTTGAAGACCATCCCGCGAACAGTGGTGGCACCGGGGAGCTGTTTTTT.

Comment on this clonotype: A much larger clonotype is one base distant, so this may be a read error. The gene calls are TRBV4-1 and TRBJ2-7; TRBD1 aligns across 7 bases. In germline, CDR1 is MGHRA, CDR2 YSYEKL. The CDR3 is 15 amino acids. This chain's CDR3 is CASSQEKYRGYEQHF. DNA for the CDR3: TGCGCCAGCAGCCAAGAAAAGTACAGGGGTTACGAGCAGCACTTC.

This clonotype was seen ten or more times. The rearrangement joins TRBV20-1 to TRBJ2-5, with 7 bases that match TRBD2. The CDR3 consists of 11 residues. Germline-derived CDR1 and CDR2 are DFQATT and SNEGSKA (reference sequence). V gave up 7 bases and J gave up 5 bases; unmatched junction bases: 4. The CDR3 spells CSGSGAETQYF. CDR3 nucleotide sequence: TGCAGTGGCAGCGGGGCCGAGACCCAGTACTTC.

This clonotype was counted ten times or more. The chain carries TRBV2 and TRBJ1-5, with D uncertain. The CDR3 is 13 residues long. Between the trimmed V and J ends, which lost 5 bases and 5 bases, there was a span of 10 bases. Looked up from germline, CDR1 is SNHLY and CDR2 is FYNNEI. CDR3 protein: CASSPNRHQPQHF. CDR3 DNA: TGTGCCAGCAGTCCAAATCGGCATCAGCCCCAGCATTTT.

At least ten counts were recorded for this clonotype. The CDR3 sequence: CASGYTGAGYEKLFF. CDR3 nucleotide sequence: TGTGCCAGCGGATATACAGGGGCTGGTTATGAAAAACTGTTTTTT. The chain recombines TRBV2 with TRBJ1-4; 7 bases are a match to TRBD1. Germline trimming cut 8 bases from V and 6 bases from J; bases unmatched to any gene: 12. The length of the CDR3 is 15 residues. Germline CDR1 reads SNHLY; CDR2 reads FYNNEI.

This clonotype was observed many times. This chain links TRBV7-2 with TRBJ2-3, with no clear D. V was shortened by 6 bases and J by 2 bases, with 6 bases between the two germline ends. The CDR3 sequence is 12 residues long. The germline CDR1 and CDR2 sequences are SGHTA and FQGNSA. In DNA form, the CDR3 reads TGTGCCAGCAGATCATACACAGATACGCAGTATTTT. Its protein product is CASRSYTDTQYF.

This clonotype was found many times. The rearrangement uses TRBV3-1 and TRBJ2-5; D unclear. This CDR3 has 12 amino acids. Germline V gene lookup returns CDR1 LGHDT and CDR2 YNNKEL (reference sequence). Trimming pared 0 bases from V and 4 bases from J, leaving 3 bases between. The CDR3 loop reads CASSQDSETQYF. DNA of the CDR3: TGTGCCAGCAGCCAAGATTCAGAGACCCAGTACTTC.

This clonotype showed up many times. The CDR3 is CSARRPGPDTDTQYF. In DNA, the CDR3 is TGCAGTGCTAGGCGCCCCGGGCCAGACACAGATACGCAGTATTTT. This rearrangement joins TRBV20-1 to TRBJ2-3; D is ambiguous. The length of the CDR3 is 15 residues. In germline, CDR1 is DFQATT, CDR2 SNEGSKA (reference sequence). The V gene lost 3 bases and the J gene lost 2 bases, with 15 bases spanning the gap.

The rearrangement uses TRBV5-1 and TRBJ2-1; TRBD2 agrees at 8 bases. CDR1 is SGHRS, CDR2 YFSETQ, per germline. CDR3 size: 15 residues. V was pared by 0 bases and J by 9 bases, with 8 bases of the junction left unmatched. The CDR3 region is CASSLVLAGLSEQFF. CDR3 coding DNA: TGCGCCAGCAGCTTGGTTTTAGCGGGGTTGTCTGAGCAGTTCTTC.

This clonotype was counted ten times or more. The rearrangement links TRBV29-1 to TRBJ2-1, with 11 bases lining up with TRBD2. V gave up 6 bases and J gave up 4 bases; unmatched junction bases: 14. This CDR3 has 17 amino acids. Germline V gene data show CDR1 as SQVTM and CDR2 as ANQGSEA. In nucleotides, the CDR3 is TGCAGCGTCTTGACTAGCGGGGCGTCAGCAGTGTACAATGAGCAGTTCTTC. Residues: CSVLTSGASAVYNEQFF.

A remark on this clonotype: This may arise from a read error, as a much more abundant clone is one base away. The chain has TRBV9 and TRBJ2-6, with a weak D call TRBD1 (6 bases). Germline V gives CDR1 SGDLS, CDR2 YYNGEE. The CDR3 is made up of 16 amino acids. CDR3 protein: CASSPPQGRGANALTF. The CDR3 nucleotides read TGTGCCAGCAGCCCCCCACAGGGACGTGGGGCCAACGCCCTGACTTTC.

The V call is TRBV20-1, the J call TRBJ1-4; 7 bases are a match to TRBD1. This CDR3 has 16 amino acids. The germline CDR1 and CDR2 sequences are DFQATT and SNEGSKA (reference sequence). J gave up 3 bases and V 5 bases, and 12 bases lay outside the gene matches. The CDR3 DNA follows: TGCAGTGCTGGGGAAGACAGGGTTTTACCTAATGAAAAACTGTTTTTT. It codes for CSAGEDRVLPNEKLFF.

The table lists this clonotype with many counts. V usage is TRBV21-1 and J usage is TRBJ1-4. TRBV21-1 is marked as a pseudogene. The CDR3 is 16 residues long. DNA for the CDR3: TGTGCCAGCAGCAAAGCGGCCGGTACAACTAATGAAAAACTGTTTTTT. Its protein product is CASSKAAGTTNEKLFF.

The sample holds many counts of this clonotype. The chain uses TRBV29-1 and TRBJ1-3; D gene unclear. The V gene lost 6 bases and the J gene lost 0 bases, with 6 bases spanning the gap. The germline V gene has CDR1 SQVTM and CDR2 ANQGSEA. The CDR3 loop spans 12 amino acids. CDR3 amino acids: CSVRPSGNTIYF. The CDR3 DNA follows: TGCAGCGTGCGGCCCTCTGGAAACACCATATATTTT.

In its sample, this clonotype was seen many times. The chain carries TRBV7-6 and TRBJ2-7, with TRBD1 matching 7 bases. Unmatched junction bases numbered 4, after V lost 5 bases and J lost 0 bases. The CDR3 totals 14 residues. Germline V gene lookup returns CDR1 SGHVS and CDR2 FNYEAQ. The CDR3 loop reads CASSTNRGSYEQYF. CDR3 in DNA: TGTGCCAGCAGCACAAACAGGGGCTCCTACGAGCAGTACTTC. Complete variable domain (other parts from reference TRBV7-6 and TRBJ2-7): GAGVSQSPRYKVTKRGQDVALRCDPISGHVSLYWYRQALGQGPEFLTYFNYEAQQDKSGLPNDRFSAERPEGSISTLTIQRTEQRDSAMYRCASSTNRGSYEQYFGPGTRLTVT.

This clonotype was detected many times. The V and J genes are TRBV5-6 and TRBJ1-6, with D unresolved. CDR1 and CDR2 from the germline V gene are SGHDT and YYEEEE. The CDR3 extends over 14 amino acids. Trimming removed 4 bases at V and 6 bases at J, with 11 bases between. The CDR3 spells CASSLLAGNSPLHF. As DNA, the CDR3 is TGTGCCAGCAGCCTCCTAGCTGGTAATTCACCCCTCCACTTT. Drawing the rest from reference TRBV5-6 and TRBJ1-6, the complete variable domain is DAGVTQSPTHLIKTRGQQVTLRCSPKSGHDTVSWYQQALGQGPQFIFQYYEEEERQRGNFPDRFSGHQFPNYSSELNVNALLLGDSALYLCASSLLAGNSPLHFGNGTRLTVT.

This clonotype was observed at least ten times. This chain's CDR3 is CASSPSIGLSYEQYF. The CDR3 DNA sequence: TGCGCCAGCAGCCCCTCGATAGGGCTCTCCTACGAGCAGTACTTC. V and J are TRBV5-1 and TRBJ2-7; D gene unclear. CDR3 length: 15 residues. V was trimmed by 4 bases and J by 0 bases, leaving 14 bases between them. CDR1 is SGHRS and CDR2 is YFSETQ in the germline V gene. Supplemented by reference TRBV5-1 and TRBJ2-7, the full variable domain reads KAGVTQTPRYLIKTRGQQVTLSCSPISGHRSVSWYQQTPGQGLQFLFEYFSETQRNKGNFPGRFSGRQFSNSRSEMNVSTLELGDSALYLCASSPSIGLSYEQYFGPGTRLTVT.

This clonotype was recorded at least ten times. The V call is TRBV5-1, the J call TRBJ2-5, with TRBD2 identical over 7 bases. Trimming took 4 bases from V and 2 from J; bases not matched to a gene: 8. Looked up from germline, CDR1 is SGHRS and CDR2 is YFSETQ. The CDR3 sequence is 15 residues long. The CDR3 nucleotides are TGCGCCAGCAGCACAAGCGGGAATACGCAAGAGACCCAGTACTTC. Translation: CASSTSGNTQETQYF.

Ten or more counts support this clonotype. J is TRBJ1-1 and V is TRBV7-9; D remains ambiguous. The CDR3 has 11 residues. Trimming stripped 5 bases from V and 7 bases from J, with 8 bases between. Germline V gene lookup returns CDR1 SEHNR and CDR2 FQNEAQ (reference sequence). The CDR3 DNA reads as TGTGCCAGCAGCCCACAAGGTGAAGCTTTCTTT. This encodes CASSPQGEAFF.

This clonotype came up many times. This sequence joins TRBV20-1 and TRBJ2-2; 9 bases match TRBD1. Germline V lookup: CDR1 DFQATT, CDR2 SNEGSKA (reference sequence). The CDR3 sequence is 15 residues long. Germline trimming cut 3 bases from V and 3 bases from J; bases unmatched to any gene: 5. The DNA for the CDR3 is TGCAGTGCTAGGGAAGACAGGGGGTACACCGGGGAGCTGTTTTTT. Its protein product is CSAREDRGYTGELFF.

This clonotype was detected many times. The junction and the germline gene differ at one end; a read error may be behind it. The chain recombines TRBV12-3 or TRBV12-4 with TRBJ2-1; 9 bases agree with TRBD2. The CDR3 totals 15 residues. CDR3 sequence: CASRPGTSSNNEQFF. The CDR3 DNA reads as TGTGCCAGCAGACCCGGGACTAGCTCCAACAATGAGCAGTTCTTC.

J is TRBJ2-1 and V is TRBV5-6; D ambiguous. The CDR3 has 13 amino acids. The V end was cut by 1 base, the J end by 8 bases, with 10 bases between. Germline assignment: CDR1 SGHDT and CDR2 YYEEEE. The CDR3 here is CASSLYAGDEQFF. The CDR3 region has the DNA TGTGCCAGCAGCTTGTACGCCGGCGATGAGCAGTTCTTC.

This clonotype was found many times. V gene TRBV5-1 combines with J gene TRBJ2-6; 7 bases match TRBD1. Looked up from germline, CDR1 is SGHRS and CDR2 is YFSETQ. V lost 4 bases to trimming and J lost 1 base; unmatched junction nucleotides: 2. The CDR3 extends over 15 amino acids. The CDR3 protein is CASSQTGSGANVLTF. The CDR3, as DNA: TGCGCCAGCAGCCAGACAGGGTCTGGGGCCAACGTCCTGACTTTC.

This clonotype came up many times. CDR3 nucleotides: TGCGCCAGCAGCTTGGATATTGGCGGCTACGAGCAGTACTTC. Translated, it gives CASSLDIGGYEQYF. The V and J genes are TRBV5-1 and TRBJ2-7; D remains unclear. CDR1 is SGHRS, CDR2 YFSETQ, per germline. This CDR3 is 14 amino acids long. V lost 0 bases and J 3 bases, leaving 10 bases between the germline ends.

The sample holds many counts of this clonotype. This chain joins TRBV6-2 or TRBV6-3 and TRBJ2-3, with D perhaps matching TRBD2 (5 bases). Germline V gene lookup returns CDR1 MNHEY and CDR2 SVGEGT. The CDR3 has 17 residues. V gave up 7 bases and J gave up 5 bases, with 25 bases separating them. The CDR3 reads CASTPASTRTARDTQYF. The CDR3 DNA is TGTGCCAGCACCCCGGCGAGTACTAGGACTGCACGAGATACGCAGTATTTT.